This T cell receptor (beta chain) was captured in a study of blood T cell repertoires in COVID-19. Using immunoSEQ multiplex PCR, the repertoire was profiled, and TCRdb retains in-frame clones only, with some absent. This table holds roughly 200,000 clones, 80% to 90% found once. There are 14 residues in the CDR3. Trimming cost V 10 bases and J 5 bases, with 17 bases left between them. Germline CDR1 MNHEY, CDR2 SVGAGI. V usage is TRBV6-5 and J usage is TRBJ2-2; D perhaps matches TRBD1 (7 bases). The sequenced sample was peripheral blood. This TCR was sampled from a woman aged 40-49 years with COVID-19, enrolled during active disease. Here the CDR3 DNA reads TGTGCCACTTCAGGGGGAGGTAGGACCGGGGAGCTGTTTTTT. Translated, it gives CATSGGGRTGELFF.